This T cell receptor beta chain was recovered during a study of OX40 agonist ivuxolimab in advanced cancers. A note on the overall study: Ivuxolimab was an agonistic, fully human IgG2 monoclonal antibody directed against OX40 (CD134), a costimulatory receptor. Intravenous ivuxolimab was administered to patients every 2 weeks at six dose levels: 0.01, 0.1, 0.3, 1.5, 3 and 10 mg/kg. Of the 50 to 55 patients in dose escalation, some 20 had hepatocellular carcinoma, roughly 15 had melanoma, 9 had renal cell carcinoma and 9 had head and neck cancer. A male proportion of approximately 83% and a mean age of 60 years, ranging from about 23 to 90, were recorded for the dose-escalation cohort. Patients were allowed to have had prior anti-PD-1, anti-PD-L1 or anti-CTLA-4 therapy, and 40% to 45% of the dose-escalation patients had previously received checkpoint inhibitors. Partial responses were achieved by three dose-escalation patients, of whom one had hepatocellular carcinoma and two had cutaneous melanoma. The point of sequencing TCRbeta in the periphery was to test whether ivuxolimab changed TCR sequence diversity and drove clonal T-cell expansion. The paper covers the monotherapy dose-escalation part of the phase I ivuxolimab trial, which included N ≈ 54 patients.

The paper's findings and limits, for the study overall: After ivuxolimab, more expanded clones were found on average in CD8+ T cells than in CD4+ T cells. Low levels of normalized T-cell clonal expansion were also seen in some nonresponding patients. Which antigens the clonally expanded peripheral T cells were specific for was not determined. At doses of 0.1 to 3.0 mg/kg, clonal expansion of both CD4+ and CD8+ T cells in blood was seen between baseline and week 6. In partial responders in the 0.1-3.0 mg/kg groups, normalized peripheral clonal expansion was found to be among the lowest, especially among CD8+ T cells.

Patients with autoimmune disease history or receiving systemic immunosuppression were excluded from the trial. In every dose cohort, peripheral blood was drawn for TCR sequencing at baseline, cycle 4 day 1, and cycle 7 day 1. Samples came from an open-label, multicenter, first-in-human phase I dose-escalation trial of ivuxolimab. The trial enrolled adults with locally advanced or metastatic head and neck squamous cell, hepatocellular, melanoma or renal cell carcinoma. Before TCR sequencing, CD4+ T cells and CD8+ T cells were sorted from peripheral blood as separate populations. Genomic DNA was isolated from the sorted cells so that the TCRbeta CDR3 region could be sequenced. TCRbeta CDR3 regions were sequenced using the immunoSEQ Assay. Not all clones reach the TCRdb copy of this immuneACCESS table, which keeps in-frame sequences only. Checked studies attribute under half of the gap to unresolved V genes and leave the rest unexplained. The sample table shows 60,000 to 85,000 clones, and around 80% are seen once. Jointly, the top ten make up roughly 6.2% of the sample.

The CDR3, cysteine through phenylalanine, is 15 amino acids long. CDR3 DNA is the only sequence kept; it has 45 bases, read in frame from the first base. Trimming takes 3 bases off V and 7 bases off J; junction bases not matched to a gene: 8. The germline V gene (reference sequence) provides CDR1 SEHNR and CDR2 FQNEAQ. Notes on this clone: This receptor's antigen is unknown. No per-base quality is available; no much larger clone lies one base away.

This TCR was sampled from an adult with an advanced solid tumor such as melanoma, head and neck, liver or kidney cancer. Sequenced here: CD4+ or CD8+ T cells sorted from blood, sampled in a trial of the OX40 agonist ivuxolimab. The sequence is built from TRBV7-9 and TRBJ1-2; TRBD1 lines up with 10 middle nucleotides. The nucleotide sequence reads as follows: TGTGCCAGCAGCTTTTCCGGGACAGGGGCAGTTGGCTACACCTTC. Its protein is CASSFSGTGAVGYTF.